These T cell receptor beta chains were read from a single sample in a study of blood T cells in healthy people across ages. MiXCR, applied by TCRdb to the 5' RACE reads, yields one record per CDR3 protein. The sample includes under 2 million distinct CDR3 sequences, about 35% of them seen just once. Sequencing used blood. The receptors here all came from a woman in her twenties or thirties in good health. Each CDR3 is given with its conserved first and last residue. A D gene is named only where the DNA matches it firmly. The size field is filled for only some rows; it gives once, few, many or a size class.

clone size: few
J gene: TRBJ1-5
V gene: TRBV6-6
D gene: NA
CDR3 DNA: TGTGCCAGCAGTTACCCGGACCTCAATCAGCCCCAGCATTTT
CDR3 protein: CASSYPDLNQPQHF

clone size: NA
J gene: TRBJ2-7
V gene: TRBV28
D gene: NA
CDR3 DNA: TGTGCCAGCACGGGCGGGACCGGGCGTAGCGAGCAGTACTTC
CDR3 protein: CASTGGTGRSEQYF

clone size: NA
J gene: TRBJ2-3
V gene: TRBV7-8
D gene: TRBD2
CDR3 DNA: TGTGCCAGCAGCTCCACCCTCGTGGTAGCGGGGCCTAGCACAGATACGCAGTATTTT
CDR3 protein: CASSSTLVVAGPSTDTQYF

clone size: NA
J gene: TRBJ1-5
V gene: TRBV28
D gene: NA
CDR3 DNA: TGTGCCAGCGGTACGATTAGGGAGGTGGATCAGCCCCAGCATTTT
CDR3 protein: CASGTIREVDQPQHF

clone size: few
J gene: TRBJ2-7
V gene: TRBV5-1
D gene: NA
CDR3 DNA: TGCGCCAGCAGGGGTGGTAACGAGCAGTACTTC
CDR3 protein: CASRGGNEQYF

clone size: NA
J gene: TRBJ2-7
V gene: TRBV20-1
D gene: NA
CDR3 DNA: TGCAGTGCTAGAGATTTGGGGCCATTCTACGAGCAGTACTTC
CDR3 protein: CSARDLGPFYEQYF

clone size: few
J gene: TRBJ2-7
V gene: TRBV20-1
D gene: NA
CDR3 DNA: TGCAGTGCTAGGATCAACAGCGGGTCAATCACGACCTACGAGCAGTACTTC
CDR3 protein: CSARINSGSITTYEQYF

clone size: NA
J gene: TRBJ2-5
V gene: TRBV18
D gene: NA
CDR3 DNA: TGTGCCAGCTCACCAAACCCATCGAGGGAGACCCAGTACTTC
CDR3 protein: CASSPNPSRETQYF

clone size: NA
J gene: TRBJ1-1
V gene: TRBV20-1
D gene: NA
CDR3 DNA: TGCAGTGCTAGAGCCGGGGCGGGAATGACTGAAGCTTTCTTT
CDR3 protein: CSARAGAGMTEAFF

clone size: NA
J gene: TRBJ2-1
V gene: TRBV7-2
D gene: TRBD2
CDR3 DNA: TGTGCCAGCAGCTTATTGACTAGCCCCCGTCGTGATGAGCAGTTCTTC
CDR3 protein: CASSLLTSPRRDEQFF

clone size: few
J gene: TRBJ2-1
V gene: TRBV20-1
D gene: TRBD2
CDR3 DNA: TGCAGTGCTACAGCGGGGGAAAAGGGGTGGAATGAGCAGTTCTTC
CDR3 protein: CSATAGEKGWNEQFF

clone size: few
J gene: TRBJ1-6
V gene: TRBV6-5
D gene: NA
CDR3 DNA: TGTGCCAGCAGTTACGGGGTAGTTAACGGTTCACCCCTCCACTTT
CDR3 protein: CASSYGVVNGSPLHF

clone size: NA
J gene: TRBJ2-1
V gene: TRBV30
D gene: NA
CDR3 DNA: TGTGCCTGGACAGAAGAGCGGAAGTACAATGAGCAGTTCTTC
CDR3 protein: CAWTEERKYNEQFF

clone size: NA
J gene: TRBJ1-1
V gene: TRBV20-1
D gene: NA
CDR3 DNA: TGCAGTGCTCCTAGGGGGATAAGGACTGAAGCTTTCTTT
CDR3 protein: CSAPRGIRTEAFF

clone size: NA
J gene: TRBJ2-3
V gene: TRBV12-3/TRBV12-4
D gene: NA
CDR3 DNA: TGTGCCGGCGGCGACCGGGACTCGGTGGGCGATACGCAGTATTTT
CDR3 protein: CAGGDRDSVGDTQYF

clone size: NA
J gene: TRBJ1-2
V gene: TRBV6-1
D gene: TRBD1
CDR3 DNA: TGTGCCAGCAGCGACCTTGGACAGGGTTTTGGCTACACCTTC
CDR3 protein: CASSDLGQGFGYTF

clone size: few
J gene: TRBJ2-7
V gene: TRBV6-6
D gene: NA
CDR3 DNA: TGTGCCAGCGGGGGGCAGACTTACGAGCAGTACTTC
CDR3 protein: CASGGQTYEQYF

clone size: many
J gene: TRBJ1-1
V gene: TRBV10-3
D gene: NA
CDR3 DNA: TGTGCCATCAGGGAGGGAGGCACTGAAGCTTTCTTT
CDR3 protein: CAIREGGTEAFF

clone size: NA
J gene: TRBJ2-3
V gene: TRBV28
D gene: NA
CDR3 DNA: TGTGCCAGCAGTTGTGCGGGACAGTCAGATACGCAGTATTTT
CDR3 protein: CASSCAGQSDTQYF

clone size: once
J gene: TRBJ2-3
V gene: TRBV18
D gene: NA
CDR3 DNA: TGTGCCAGCTCACCACCATGGGGCAACACAGATACGCAGTATTTT
CDR3 protein: CASSPPWGNTDTQYF

clone size: NA
J gene: TRBJ2-1
V gene: TRBV11-2
D gene: NA
CDR3 DNA: TGTGCCAGCAGCAACCCCAGGGGGGTTTGGCGCAATGAGCAGTTCTTC
CDR3 protein: CASSNPRGVWRNEQFF

clone size: NA
J gene: TRBJ2-7
V gene: TRBV4-1
D gene: NA
CDR3 DNA: TGCGCCAGCAGCCGGTTATCAGCGGGTGGCTACGAGCAGTACTTC
CDR3 protein: CASSRLSAGGYEQYF

clone size: few
J gene: TRBJ1-2
V gene: TRBV5-6
D gene: NA
CDR3 DNA: TGTGCCAGCAGCCGAAGGACCGAACGATTAGCTAACTATGGCTACACCTTC
CDR3 protein: CASSRRTERLANYGYTF

clone size: few
J gene: TRBJ2-6
V gene: TRBV5-6
D gene: NA
CDR3 DNA: TGTGCCAGCAGCTCCATTTCTGGGGCCAACGTCCTGACTTTC
CDR3 protein: CASSSISGANVLTF

clone size: NA
J gene: TRBJ2-1
V gene: TRBV5-1
D gene: TRBD2
CDR3 DNA: TGCGCCAGCAGCTTAGAACTAGCGGGAGCCTCCTACAATGAGCAGTTCTTC
CDR3 protein: CASSLELAGASYNEQFF

clone size: NA
J gene: TRBJ1-2
V gene: TRBV27
D gene: NA
CDR3 DNA: TGTGCCAGCAGTTTTGTGGCAGGGGATGGGACTGGCGGTGGCTACACCTTC
CDR3 protein: CASSFVAGDGTGGGYTF

clone size: few
J gene: TRBJ2-3
V gene: TRBV5-1
D gene: NA
CDR3 DNA: TGCGCCAGCAGCTTGGCCCCCGTGCTGGATACGCAGTATTTT
CDR3 protein: CASSLAPVLDTQYF

clone size: NA
J gene: TRBJ2-1
V gene: TRBV20-1
D gene: NA
CDR3 DNA: TGCAGTGCTAGACCGCGAGCTGCTGAGCAGTTCTTC
CDR3 protein: CSARPRAAEQFF

clone size: few
J gene: TRBJ2-1
V gene: TRBV7-3
D gene: TRBD2
CDR3 DNA: TGTGCCAGCAGCCCGGGGGGACTCTACAAGCAGTTCTTC
CDR3 protein: CASSPGGLYKQFF

clone size: NA
J gene: TRBJ1-1
V gene: TRBV18
D gene: NA
CDR3 DNA: TGTGCCAGCTCACCACAGGCGACAGCGAACACTGAAGCTTTCTTT
CDR3 protein: CASSPQATANTEAFF

clone size: NA
J gene: TRBJ1-1
V gene: TRBV10-3
D gene: NA
CDR3 DNA: TGTGCCATCAGGTCCCCCGGGGGTGACGATGAAGCTTTCTTT
CDR3 protein: CAIRSPGGDDEAFF

clone size: few
J gene: TRBJ2-7
V gene: TRBV3-1
D gene: TRBD2
CDR3 DNA: TGTGCCAGCAGCCAAACTAGCGACAGACCGTACGAGCAGTACTTC
CDR3 protein: CASSQTSDRPYEQYF

clone size: few
J gene: TRBJ2-1
V gene: TRBV24-1
D gene: NA
CDR3 DNA: TGTGCCACCAGTGATACAGGTAGCTCCTACAATGAGCAGTTCTTC
CDR3 protein: CATSDTGSSYNEQFF

clone size: NA
J gene: TRBJ2-2
V gene: TRBV29-1
D gene: TRBD1
CDR3 DNA: TGCGGCGTTGAAGTGACAGGGGACAACACCGGGGAGCTGTTTTTT
CDR3 protein: CGVEVTGDNTGELFF

clone size: few
J gene: TRBJ2-7
V gene: TRBV20-1
D gene: NA
CDR3 DNA: TGCAGTGCTCTCCGGGACCAGGGAGGCTACGAGCAGTACTTC
CDR3 protein: CSALRDQGGYEQYF